Listed below are T cell receptor beta chains from one sample, sequenced in a study of blood T cells in healthy people across ages. Each CDR3 protein gets one entry after TCRdb re-called the 5' RACE reads with MiXCR. The profile covers roughly 1.5 million distinct CDR3 sequences, with 40% to 45% appearing a single time and under 5% taken by the ten largest. The specimen was blood. The receptors were sampled from a woman aged 18-29 years in good health. Each CDR3 is given with its conserved first and last residue.

CDR3	V	J
CASSVGQGVWETQYF	TRBV9	TRBJ2-5
CASSSQGNTDTQYF	TRBV5-1	TRBJ2-3
CASSPGQNQSQHF	TRBV18	TRBJ1-5
CASPPPGLVYSAYNEQFF	TRBV12-3/TRBV12-4	TRBJ2-1
CASNSGGSLDTQYF	TRBV12-3/TRBV12-4	TRBJ2-3
CASSTFLGEQYF	TRBV7-2	TRBJ2-7
CASSPSGQYEQYF	TRBV4-3	TRBJ2-7
CASSIAGLAGRETQYF	TRBV7-2	TRBJ2-5
CASSFSSSGFYEQYF	TRBV28	TRBJ2-7
CASSDRDRGNEQYF	TRBV5-1	NA
CASSQDHSQIGHGYTF	TRBV4-3	TRBJ1-2
CASSYLTGRSTNEQFF	TRBV7-2	TRBJ2-1
CASAVFSNQPQHF	TRBV4-1	TRBJ1-5
CSAVVSGRASETQYF	TRBV20-1	TRBJ2-5
CASRPGTHAYEQYF	TRBV27	TRBJ2-7
CASSRRPPAKNIQYF	TRBV12-3/TRBV12-4	TRBJ2-4
CSARDRVRGAEAFF	TRBV20-1	TRBJ1-1
CASRLRPQTSGVYEQYF	TRBV6-1	TRBJ2-7
CSARGQTDTQYF	TRBV20-1	TRBJ2-3
CASTTGSRTGELFF	TRBV7-9	TRBJ2-2
CASSPMGQYSGANVLTF	TRBV5-1	TRBJ2-6
CASSLYGAGGVYGYTF	TRBV27	TRBJ1-2
CASSPSWGQNTEAFF	TRBV11-2	TRBJ1-1
CASSHFPSNSYNEQYF	TRBV4-3	NA
CASSQLQGVLRQPQHF	TRBV4-1	TRBJ1-5
CASSLVLTGGGQETQYF	TRBV7-6	TRBJ2-5
CANSPDIYNSPLHF	TRBV7-9	TRBJ1-6
CASSQDLLTDTQYF	TRBV4-3	TRBJ2-3
CSDNPPGVCSYEQYF	TRBV29-1	TRBJ2-7
CSAASELGASGQPQHF	TRBV20-1	TRBJ1-5
CSATSGTSGEETQYF	TRBV20-1	TRBJ2-5